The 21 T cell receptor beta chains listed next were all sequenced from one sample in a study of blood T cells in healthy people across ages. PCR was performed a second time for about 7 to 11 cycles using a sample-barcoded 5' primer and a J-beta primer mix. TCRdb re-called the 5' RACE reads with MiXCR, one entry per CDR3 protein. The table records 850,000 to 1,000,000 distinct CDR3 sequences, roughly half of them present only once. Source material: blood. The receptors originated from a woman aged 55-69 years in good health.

The CDR3 sequence: CASSLDRLSSYEQYF. For the CDR3, the DNA is TGTGCCAGCAGCTTAGATCGACTGAGTTCCTACGAGCAGTACTTC. This chain links TRBV11-2 with TRBJ2-7; D uncertain. This CDR3 spans 15 amino acids. Germline values: CDR1 SGHAT, CDR2 FQNNGV. With 0 bases removed from V and 1 base from J, the gap between germline ends came to 10 bases.

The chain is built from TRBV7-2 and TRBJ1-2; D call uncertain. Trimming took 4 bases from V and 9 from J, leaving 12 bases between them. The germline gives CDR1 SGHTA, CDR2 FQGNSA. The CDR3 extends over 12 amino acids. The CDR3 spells CASSSYQKSYTF. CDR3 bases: TGTGCCAGCAGCTCATATCAGAAAAGCTACACCTTC.

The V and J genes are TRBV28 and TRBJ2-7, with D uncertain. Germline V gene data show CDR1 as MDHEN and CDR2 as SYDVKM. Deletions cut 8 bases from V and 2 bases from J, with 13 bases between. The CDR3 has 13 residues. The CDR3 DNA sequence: TGTGCCAGCGCTTCCGGTGCCACCTACGAGCAGTACTTC. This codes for CASASGATYEQYF.

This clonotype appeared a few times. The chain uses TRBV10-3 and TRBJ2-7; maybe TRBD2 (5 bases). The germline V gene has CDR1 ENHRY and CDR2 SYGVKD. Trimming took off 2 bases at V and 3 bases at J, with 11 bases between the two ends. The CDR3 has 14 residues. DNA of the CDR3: TGTGCCATCAGTGAGCTCGGGGAGTTCTACGAGCAGTACTTC. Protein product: CAISELGEFYEQYF.

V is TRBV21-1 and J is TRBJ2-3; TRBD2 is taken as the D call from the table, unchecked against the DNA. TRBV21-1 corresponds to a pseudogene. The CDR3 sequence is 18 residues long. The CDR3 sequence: CASSKAAPLDEGPDTQYF. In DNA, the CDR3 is TGTGCCAGCAGCAAAGCTGCTCCGCTTGATGAGGGTCCAGATACGCAGTATTTT.

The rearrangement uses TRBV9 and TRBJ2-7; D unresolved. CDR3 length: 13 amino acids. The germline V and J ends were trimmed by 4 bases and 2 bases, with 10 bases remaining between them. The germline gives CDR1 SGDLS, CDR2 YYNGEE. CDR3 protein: CASSPPRAYEQYF. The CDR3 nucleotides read TGTGCCAGCAGCCCCCCTAGGGCCTACGAGCAGTACTTC.

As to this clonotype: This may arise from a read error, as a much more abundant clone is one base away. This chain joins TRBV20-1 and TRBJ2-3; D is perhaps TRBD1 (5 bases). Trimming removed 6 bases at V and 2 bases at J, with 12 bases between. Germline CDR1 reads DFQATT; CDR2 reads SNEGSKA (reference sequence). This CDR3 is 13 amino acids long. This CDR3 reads CSARGFDTDTQYF. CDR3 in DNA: TGCAGTGCAAGGGGCTTCGACACAGATACGCAGTATTTT.

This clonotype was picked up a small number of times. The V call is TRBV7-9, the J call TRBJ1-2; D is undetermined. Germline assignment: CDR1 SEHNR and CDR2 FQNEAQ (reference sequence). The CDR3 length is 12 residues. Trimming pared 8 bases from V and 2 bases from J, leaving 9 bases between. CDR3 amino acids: CASGEVNYGYTF. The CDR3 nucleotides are TGTGCCAGCGGGGAGGTCAACTATGGCTACACCTTC.

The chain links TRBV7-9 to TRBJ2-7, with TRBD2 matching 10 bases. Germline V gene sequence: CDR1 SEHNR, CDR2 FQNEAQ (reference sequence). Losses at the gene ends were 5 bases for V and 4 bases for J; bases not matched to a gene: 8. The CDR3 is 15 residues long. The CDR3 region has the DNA TGTGCCAGCAGCCCGGTGCTAGCGGGAGTATACGAGCAGTACTTC. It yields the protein CASSPVLAGVYEQYF. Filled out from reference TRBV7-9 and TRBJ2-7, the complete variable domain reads DTGVSQNPRHKITKRGQNVTFRCDPISEHNRLYWYRQTLGQGPEFLTYFQNEAQLEKSRLLSDRFSAERPKGSFSTLEIQRTEQGDSAMYLCASSPVLAGVYEQYFGPGTRLTVT.

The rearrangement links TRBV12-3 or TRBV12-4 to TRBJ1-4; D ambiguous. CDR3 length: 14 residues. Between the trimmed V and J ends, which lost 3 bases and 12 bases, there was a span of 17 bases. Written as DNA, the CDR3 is TGTGCCAGCAGTTTCGAAACACTGGCTGGAGAACTGTTTTTT. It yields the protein CASSFETLAGELFF.

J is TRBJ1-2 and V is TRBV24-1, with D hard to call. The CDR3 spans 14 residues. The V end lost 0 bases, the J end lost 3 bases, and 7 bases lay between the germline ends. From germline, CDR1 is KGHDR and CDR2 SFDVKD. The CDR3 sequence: CATSDLRGDYGYTF. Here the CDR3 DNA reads TGTGCCACCAGTGATTTGCGGGGAGACTATGGCTACACCTTC.

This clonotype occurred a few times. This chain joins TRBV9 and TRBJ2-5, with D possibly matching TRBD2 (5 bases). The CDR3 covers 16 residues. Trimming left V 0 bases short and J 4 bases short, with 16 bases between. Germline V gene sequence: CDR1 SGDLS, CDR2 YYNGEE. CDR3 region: CASSVAASGGRETQYF. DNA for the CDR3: TGTGCCAGCAGCGTAGCGGCCAGCGGAGGCCGAGAGACCCAGTACTTC. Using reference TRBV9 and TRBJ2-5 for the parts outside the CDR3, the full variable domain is DSGVTQTPKHLITATGQRVTLRCSPRSGDLSVYWYQQSLDQGLQFLIQYYNGEERAKGNILERFSAQQFPDLHSELNLSSLELGDSALYFCASSVAASGGRETQYFGPGTRLLVL.

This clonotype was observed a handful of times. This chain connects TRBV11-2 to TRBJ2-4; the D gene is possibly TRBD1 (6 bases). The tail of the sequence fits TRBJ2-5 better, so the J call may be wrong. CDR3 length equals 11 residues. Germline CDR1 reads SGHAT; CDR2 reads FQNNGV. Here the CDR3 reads CASLRGETQYF. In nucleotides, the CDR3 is TGTGCCAGCTTAAGGGGGGAGACCCAGTACTTC.

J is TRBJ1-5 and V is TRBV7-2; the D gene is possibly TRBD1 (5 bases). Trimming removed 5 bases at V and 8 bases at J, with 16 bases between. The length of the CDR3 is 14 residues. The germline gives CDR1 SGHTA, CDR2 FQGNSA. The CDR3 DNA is TGTGCCAGCAGCGTGGGGAGGGGAGGCAAGCCCCAGCATTTT. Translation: CASSVGRGGKPQHF.

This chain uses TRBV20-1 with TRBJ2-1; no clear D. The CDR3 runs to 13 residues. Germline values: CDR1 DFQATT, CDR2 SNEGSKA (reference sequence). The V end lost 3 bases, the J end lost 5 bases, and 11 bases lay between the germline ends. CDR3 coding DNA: TGCAGTGCTAGGTCTCCGCGGCACAATGAGCAGTTCTTC. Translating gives CSARSPRHNEQFF.

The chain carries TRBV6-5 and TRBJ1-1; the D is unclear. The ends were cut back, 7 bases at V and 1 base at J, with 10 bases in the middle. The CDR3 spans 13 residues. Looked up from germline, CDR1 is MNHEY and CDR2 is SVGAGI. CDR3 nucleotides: TGTGCCAGCAATAACTGGAGGAACACTGAAGCTTTCTTT. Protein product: CASNNWRNTEAFF.

For the CDR3, the DNA is TGTGCCAGCAGCGACTTTAAACCTAGCGGGAGCGGTGAGCAGTTCTTC. It codes for CASSDFKPSGSGEQFF. V and J are TRBV7-6 and TRBJ2-1; TRBD2 matches at 10 bases. CDR1 SGHVS and CDR2 FNYEAQ come from the germline V gene. V lost 5 bases and J lost 9; bases outside the gene matches: 13. This CDR3 has 16 amino acids.

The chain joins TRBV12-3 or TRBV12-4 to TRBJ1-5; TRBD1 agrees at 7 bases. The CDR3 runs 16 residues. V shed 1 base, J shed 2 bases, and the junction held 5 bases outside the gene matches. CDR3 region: CASSLGNTGGNQPQHF. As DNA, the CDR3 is TGTGCCAGCAGTTTAGGAAACACAGGGGGCAATCAGCCCCAGCATTTT.

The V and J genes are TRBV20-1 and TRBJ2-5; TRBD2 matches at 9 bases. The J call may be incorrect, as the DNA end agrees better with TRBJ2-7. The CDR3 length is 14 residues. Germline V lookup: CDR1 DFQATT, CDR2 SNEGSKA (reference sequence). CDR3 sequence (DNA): TGCAGTGCTCAGCTAGCGGGATCGTCGGTCGAGCAGTACTTC. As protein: CSAQLAGSSVEQYF.

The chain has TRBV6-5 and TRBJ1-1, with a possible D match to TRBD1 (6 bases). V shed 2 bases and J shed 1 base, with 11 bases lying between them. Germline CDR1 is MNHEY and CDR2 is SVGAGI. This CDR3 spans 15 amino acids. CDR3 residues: CASSYGGPWNTEAFF. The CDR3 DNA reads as TGTGCCAGCAGTTACGGGGGCCCTTGGAACACTGAAGCTTTCTTT.

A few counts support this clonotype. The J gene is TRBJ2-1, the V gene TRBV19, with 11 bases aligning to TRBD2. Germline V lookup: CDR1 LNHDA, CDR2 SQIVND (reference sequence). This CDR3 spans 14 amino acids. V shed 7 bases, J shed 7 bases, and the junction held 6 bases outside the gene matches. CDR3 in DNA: TGTGCCAGTAAAGATAGCGGGAGGGGGAATGAGCAGTTCTTC. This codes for CASKDSGRGNEQFF. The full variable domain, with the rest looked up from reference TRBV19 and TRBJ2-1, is DGGITQSPKYLFRKEGQNVTLSCEQNLNHDAMYWYRQDPGQGLRLIYYSQIVNDFQKGDIAEGYSVSREKKESFPLTVTSAQKNPTAFYLCASKDSGRGNEQFFGPGTRLTVL.